This entry concerns a single T cell receptor (beta chain). The table came from immunoSEQ multiplex PCR; TCRdb's copy has only in-frame clones and leaves some out. The sample lists tens of thousands of clones, 88% occurring once. This CDR3 is 16 amino acids long. CDR1 and CDR2 from the germline V gene are SGDLS and YYNGEE. J gave up 4 bases and V 1 base, and 7 bases lay outside the gene matches. This record belongs to a study of cytomegalovirus exposure and HLA in healthy donors. As for the study in general: Later analysis reported that the 120 validation repertoires shared the platform of the approximately 670 first-cohort repertoires.

It was the approximately 120-subject validation cohort, separate from the approximately 700-subject first cohort, to which the donors belonged. Sample: PBMCs. This sequence originates from a woman aged 25 to 39 in good health and CMV-seronegative. The gene calls are TRBV9 and TRBJ2-5, with 10 bases aligning to TRBD1. In DNA, the CDR3 is TGTGCCAGCAGCGTACTAGGACAGGGGGGGACAGAGACCCAGTACTTC. Its translation is CASSVLGQGGTETQYF.